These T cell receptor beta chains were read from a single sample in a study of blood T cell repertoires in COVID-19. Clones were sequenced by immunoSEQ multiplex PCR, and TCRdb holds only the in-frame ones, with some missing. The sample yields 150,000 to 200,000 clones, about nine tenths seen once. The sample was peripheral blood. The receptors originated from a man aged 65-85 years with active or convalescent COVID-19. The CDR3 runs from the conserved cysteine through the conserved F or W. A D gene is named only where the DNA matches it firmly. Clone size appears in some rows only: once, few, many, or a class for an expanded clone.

CDR3: CASSESGYGYTF
DNA: TGTGCCAGCAGTGAATCAGGCTATGGCTACACCTTC
V: TRBV6-1
J: TRBJ1-2
D: -
size: -

CDR3: CASSFYSGEPQHF
DNA: TGTGCCAGCAGTTTCTATTCGGGGGAACCCCAGCATTTT
V: TRBV12-3/TRBV12-4
J: TRBJ1-5
D: -
size: -

CDR3: CASSQTTGVHQPQHF
DNA: TGTGCCAGCAGCCAAACGACAGGGGTACATCAGCCCCAGCATTTT
V: TRBV6-5
J: TRBJ1-5
D: TRBD1
size: once

CDR3: CASSESDSTTYGYTF
DNA: TGTGCCAGCAGTGAATCGGACAGTACCACCTATGGCTACACCTTC
V: TRBV6-1
J: TRBJ1-2
D: -
size: -

CDR3: CAWMGSSETQYF
DNA: TGTGCCTGGATGGGCAGTTCGGAGACCCAGTACTTC
V: TRBV30
J: TRBJ2-5
D: -
size: -

CDR3: CASKRQSSYNEQFF
DNA: TGTGCCAGCAAGAGACAGAGCTCCTACAATGAGCAGTTCTTC
V: TRBV27
J: TRBJ2-1
D: -
size: -

CDR3: CASSVESGSYTGELFF
DNA: TGTGCCAGCAGCGTAGAGAGCGGGAGCTACACCGGGGAGCTGTTTTTT
V: TRBV9
J: TRBJ2-2
D: TRBD2
size: -

CDR3: CATGGTGELFF
DNA: TGTGCCACCGGGGGCACCGGGGAGCTGTTTTTT
V: TRBV19
J: TRBJ2-2
D: -
size: once

CDR3: CASSQSSGILEKLFF
DNA: TGTGCCAGCAGCCAGTCCTCGGGGATACTTGAAAAACTGTTTTTT
V: TRBV3-1/TRBV3-2
J: TRBJ1-4
D: -
size: once

CDR3: CASGRVTTGELFF
DNA: TGTGCCAGCGGGAGGGTAACCACCGGGGAGCTGTTTTTT
V: TRBV27
J: TRBJ2-2
D: TRBD2
size: once

CDR3: CASSDGQGRPNNEQFF
DNA: TGTGCCAGCAGTGATGGACAGGGGCGCCCCAACAATGAGCAGTTCTTC
V: TRBV6-1
J: TRBJ2-1
D: TRBD1
size: -

CDR3: CAISQGPQETQYF
DNA: TGTGCCATCAGCCAGGGCCCTCAAGAGACCCAGTACTTC
V: TRBV10-3
J: TRBJ2-5
D: -
size: -

CDR3: CASSFKGGNYGYTF
DNA: TGTGCCAGCAGTTTCAAGGGGGGGAACTATGGCTACACCTTC
V: TRBV5-4
J: TRBJ1-2
D: -
size: -

CDR3: CASSFGQGNTIYF
DNA: TGTGCCAGCAGTTTTGGGCAGGGAAACACCATATATTTT
V: TRBV28
J: TRBJ1-3
D: -
size: -

CDR3: CASRRQGQTTDTQYF
DNA: TGCGCCAGCAGAAGGCAGGGCCAGACCACAGATACGCAGTATTTT
V: TRBV5-1
J: TRBJ2-3
D: -
size: -

CDR3: CASSLIPSGSHTGELFF
DNA: TGTGCCAGCAGCTTGATACCTAGCGGGAGCCACACCGGGGAGCTGTTTTTT
V: TRBV7-8
J: TRBJ2-2
D: TRBD2
size: -

CDR3: CATSRDGQEGNTIYF
DNA: TGTGCCACCAGCAGAGATGGGCAGGAGGGTAACACCATATATTTT
V: TRBV15
J: TRBJ1-3
D: -
size: -

CDR3: CASSDRVITDTQYF
DNA: TGTGCCAGCAGTGACAGGGTAATCACAGATACGCAGTATTTT
V: TRBV2
J: TRBJ2-3
D: -
size: -

CDR3: CASSETTGWTDTQYF
DNA: TGTGCCAGCAGTGAAACTACGGGATGGACAGATACGCAGTATTTT
V: TRBV6-1
J: TRBJ2-3
D: -
size: -

CDR3: CASSGLAGYNEQFF
DNA: TGTGCCAGCAGTGGACTAGCGGGGTACAATGAGCAGTTCTTC
V: TRBV27
J: TRBJ2-1
D: TRBD2
size: -

CDR3: CASRLAGAGNTDTQYF
DNA: TGTGCCAGCAGACTAGCGGGGGCCGGAAACACAGATACGCAGTATTTT
V: TRBV3-1/TRBV3-2
J: TRBJ2-3
D: TRBD2
size: -

CDR3: CASSMWQNTDTQYF
DNA: TGTGCCAGTAGTATGTGGCAAAACACAGATACGCAGTATTTT
V: TRBV19
J: TRBJ2-3
D: -
size: -

CDR3: CASSEGQGTLGYTF
DNA: TGCGCCAGCAGCGAGGGACAGGGGACGCTCGGCTACACCTTC
V: TRBV5-1
J: TRBJ1-2
D: TRBD1
size: -

CDR3: CASSVGSSGSYNEQFF
DNA: TGTGCCAGCAGCGTAGGTTCAAGCGGCTCCTACAATGAGCAGTTCTTC
V: TRBV9
J: TRBJ2-1
D: -
size: -

CDR3: CASSIGTTYEQYF
DNA: TGTGCCAGTAGTATAGGCACAACCTACGAGCAGTACTTC
V: TRBV19
J: TRBJ2-7
D: -
size: -